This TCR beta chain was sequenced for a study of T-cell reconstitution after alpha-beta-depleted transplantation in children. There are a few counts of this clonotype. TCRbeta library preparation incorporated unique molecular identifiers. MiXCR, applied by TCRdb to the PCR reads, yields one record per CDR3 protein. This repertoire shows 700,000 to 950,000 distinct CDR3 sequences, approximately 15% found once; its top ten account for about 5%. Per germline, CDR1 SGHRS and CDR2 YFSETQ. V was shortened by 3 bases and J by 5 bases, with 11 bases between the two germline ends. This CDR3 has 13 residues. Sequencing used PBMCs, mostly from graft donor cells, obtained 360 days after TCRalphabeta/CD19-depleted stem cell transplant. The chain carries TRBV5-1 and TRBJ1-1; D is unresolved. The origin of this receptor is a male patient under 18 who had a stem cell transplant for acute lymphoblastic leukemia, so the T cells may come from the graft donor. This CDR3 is CASSSQARTEAFF. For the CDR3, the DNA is TGCGCCAGCAGCTCGCAAGCTCGGACTGAAGCTTTCTTT.